These 7 T cell receptor beta chains were sequenced from one sample in a study of blood T cells in healthy people across ages. Primers used in a second PCR of roughly 6 to 11 cycles were a sample-barcoded 5' primer and a J-beta primer mix. TCRdb re-called the 5' RACE reads with MiXCR, one entry per CDR3 protein. Of 800,000 or so distinct CDR3 sequences listed, 25% are singletons. This sample also belongs to another study, concerning T cells of mothers and their children.

What was sequenced was blood. The receptors shown here come from a boy younger than 18 in good health.

The chain uses TRBV4-3 and TRBJ1-3; D gene unclear. Trimming stripped 1 base from V and 3 bases from J, with 13 bases between. The CDR3 contains 16 residues. Per the germline V gene, CDR1 is LGHNA and CDR2 is YSLEER. The CDR3 region is CASSQALYESGNTIYF. The CDR3 coding sequence is TGCGCCAGCAGCCAAGCTCTCTATGAGAGTGGAAACACCATATATTTT.

This clonotype was observed a handful of times. The chain employs TRBV6-6 and TRBJ2-7, with D hard to call. Germline V gene sequence: CDR1 MNHNY, CDR2 SVGAGI (reference sequence). CDR3 length equals 14 residues. V lost 3 bases and J 2 bases, leaving 11 bases between the germline ends. In nucleotides, the CDR3 is TGTGCCAGCAGTTATGTCTGGAAGACCTACGAGCAGTACTTC. Residues: CASSYVWKTYEQYF.

The rearrangement joins TRBV2 to TRBJ2-5; D call uncertain. The end of the DNA fits TRBJ2-1 better, so the J call may be wrong. Germline CDR1 SNHLY, CDR2 FYNNEI. This CDR3 has 15 amino acids. The CDR3 nucleotides read TGTGCCAGCAGTGAAGCTCTTAGTGGTTTCACAGCGCAGTTCTTC. Protein: CASSEALSGFTAQFF.

This clonotype has only a few counts. The rearrangement uses TRBV5-1 and TRBJ1-2; D is undetermined. The CDR3 loop spans 13 amino acids. Trimming removed 0 bases from V and 7 bases from J, with 10 bases in between. The V gene's germline CDR1 is SGHRS and CDR2 YFSETQ. CDR3 region: CASSLAALSGYTF. CDR3 nucleotides: TGCGCCAGCAGCTTGGCTGCCCTCTCTGGCTACACCTTC.

This clonotype was seen a handful of times. The chain recombines TRBV20-1 with TRBJ2-5; 7 nucleotides agree with TRBD1. V trimming: 0 bases; J trimming: 6 bases; junction bases outside the gene matches: 13. The CDR3 spans 16 residues. Germline CDR1 DFQATT, CDR2 SNEGSKA (reference sequence). For the CDR3, the DNA is TGCAGTGCTAGAGATCAGAGGGAGACAGGGTGGAAGACCCAGTACTTC. Amino acids: CSARDQRETGWKTQYF.

This clonotype showed up many times. The chain uses TRBV28 and TRBJ2-6; D is unresolved. V lost 3 bases, J lost 1 base, and 19 bases lay in between. This CDR3 has 19 amino acids. Germline V gives CDR1 MDHEN, CDR2 SYDVKM. The chain's CDR3 is CASSFYGPRGPSGANVLTF. In DNA form, the CDR3 reads TGTGCCAGCAGTTTTTATGGCCCCCGTGGCCCGTCTGGGGCCAACGTCCTGACTTTC.

This clonotype came up a few times. The chain links TRBV29-1 to TRBJ2-5, with D tentatively TRBD1 (5 bases). Germline CDR1 and CDR2: SQVTM and ANQGSEA. The CDR3 is made up of 13 amino acids. Trimming stripped 3 bases from V and 5 bases from J, with 13 bases between. The CDR3 region is CSVDRGVDETQYF. CDR3 coding DNA: TGCAGCGTTGATAGGGGCGTCGATGAGACCCAGTACTTC.